This is a list of T cell receptor beta chains from one sample in a study of T cell repertoires in cytomegalovirus infection. TCRdb processed the reads anew with MiXCR; each CDR3 protein has one entry. The sample carries around 530,000 distinct CDR3 sequences, about 26% recorded once. Sequencing used PBMCs. The source is a human donor in good health (CMV status not recorded). Some clones in this sample may be carry-over from other donors' samples. Each CDR3 is given with its conserved first and last residue. Fields, in order: J gene, D gene, CDR3 length, V gene, CDR3 protein. The D gene is left open where the match is weak.

j_call: TRBJ2-1
d_call: -
cdr3_length: 12
v_call: TRBV12-3/TRBV12-4
cdr3_aa: CASSFWETEQFF

j_call: TRBJ1-1
d_call: TRBD1
cdr3_length: 14
v_call: TRBV27
cdr3_aa: CASSTQGTHTEAFF

j_call: TRBJ1-1
d_call: -
cdr3_length: 13
v_call: TRBV9
cdr3_aa: CASSVETGTEAFF

j_call: TRBJ2-1
d_call: TRBD1
cdr3_length: 14
v_call: TRBV6-1
cdr3_aa: CASSPLTGGGEQFF

j_call: TRBJ2-3
d_call: -
cdr3_length: 16
v_call: TRBV6-2/TRBV6-3
cdr3_aa: CASSYSRNRSTDTQYF

j_call: TRBJ1-2
d_call: -
cdr3_length: 13
v_call: TRBV29-1
cdr3_aa: CSVEDRQGYGYTF

j_call: TRBJ1-2
d_call: TRBD1
cdr3_length: 13
v_call: TRBV20-1
cdr3_aa: CSARFRGIYGYTF

j_call: TRBJ1-5
d_call: -
cdr3_length: 14
v_call: TRBV12-3/TRBV12-4
cdr3_aa: CASSLLQRAQPQHF

j_call: TRBJ1-2
d_call: TRBD1
cdr3_length: 11
v_call: TRBV5-4
cdr3_aa: CATGGDYGYTF

j_call: TRBJ1-1
d_call: -
cdr3_length: 12
v_call: TRBV5-6
cdr3_aa: CASSPRGGEAFF

j_call: TRBJ1-5
d_call: TRBD1
cdr3_length: 16
v_call: TRBV19
cdr3_aa: CASSISGTGGDQPQHF

j_call: TRBJ1-5
d_call: -
cdr3_length: 14
v_call: TRBV2
cdr3_aa: CASSEDRGNQPQHF

j_call: TRBJ2-1
d_call: TRBD2
cdr3_length: 15
v_call: TRBV6-2/TRBV6-3
cdr3_aa: CASSYWTSGSYEQFF

j_call: TRBJ2-3
d_call: -
cdr3_length: 12
v_call: TRBV7-2
cdr3_aa: CASSATGDTQYF

j_call: TRBJ2-1
d_call: -
cdr3_length: 18
v_call: TRBV15
cdr3_aa: CATSSPRGGTSTYNEQFF

j_call: TRBJ1-5
d_call: TRBD1
cdr3_length: 14
v_call: TRBV4-1
cdr3_aa: CASSQPTGNQPQHF

j_call: TRBJ1-3
d_call: -
cdr3_length: 15
v_call: TRBV18
cdr3_aa: CASSTERSSGNTIYF

j_call: TRBJ1-6
d_call: TRBD1
cdr3_length: 19
v_call: TRBV20-1
cdr3_aa: CSASPIVLTGGFYNSPLHF

j_call: TRBJ1-6
d_call: TRBD1
cdr3_length: 15
v_call: TRBV7-2
cdr3_aa: CASSRDRWRDSPLHF

j_call: TRBJ2-2
d_call: TRBD2
cdr3_length: 16
v_call: TRBV7-3
cdr3_aa: CASSSVAGANTGELFF

j_call: TRBJ2-1
d_call: -
cdr3_length: 16
v_call: TRBV7-2
cdr3_aa: CASRYPGGSSYNEQFF

j_call: TRBJ1-1
d_call: -
cdr3_length: 14
v_call: TRBV5-3
cdr3_aa: CASSLWGSGTEAFF

j_call: TRBJ2-6
d_call: TRBD1
cdr3_length: 17
v_call: TRBV19
cdr3_aa: CASSILNRGSGANVLTF

j_call: TRBJ2-1
d_call: TRBD2
cdr3_length: 14
v_call: TRBV7-9
cdr3_aa: CASSSERDPREQFF

j_call: TRBJ2-1
d_call: TRBD2
cdr3_length: 15
v_call: TRBV6-2/TRBV6-3
cdr3_aa: CASSDGTSGYNEQFF

j_call: TRBJ1-1
d_call: -
cdr3_length: 13
v_call: TRBV30
cdr3_aa: CAWGRQRNTEAFF

j_call: TRBJ1-1
d_call: TRBD1
cdr3_length: 12
v_call: TRBV6-2/TRBV6-3
cdr3_aa: CAHGQENTEAFF

j_call: TRBJ1-1
d_call: TRBD1
cdr3_length: 14
v_call: TRBV10-3
cdr3_aa: CAITGDRGHTEAFF

j_call: TRBJ2-1
d_call: TRBD1
cdr3_length: 13
v_call: TRBV4-1
cdr3_aa: CASSHGQDNEQFF

j_call: TRBJ1-1
d_call: -
cdr3_length: 16
v_call: TRBV10-2
cdr3_aa: CASRSSQPQIYTEAFF

j_call: TRBJ2-7
d_call: -
cdr3_length: 12
v_call: TRBV28
cdr3_aa: CASSLLTDEQYF

j_call: TRBJ2-1
d_call: TRBD2
cdr3_length: 19
v_call: TRBV7-2
cdr3_aa: CASSPGSRLSGRFYNEQFF

j_call: TRBJ2-5
d_call: TRBD2
cdr3_length: 15
v_call: TRBV7-6
cdr3_aa: CASGWTSGYRETQYF

j_call: TRBJ2-3
d_call: TRBD2
cdr3_length: 15
v_call: TRBV11-3
cdr3_aa: CASSSSSGVGDTQYF